The following is a TCR beta chain sequence with its context. This sample was included in a study of identical twins. Looked up from germline, CDR1 is SGHNT and CDR2 is YENEEA. Between the trimmed V and J ends, which lost 5 bases and 7 bases, there was a span of 12 bases. This CDR3 comprises 13 residues. One entry per CDR3 protein results from TCRdb running MiXCR on the 5' RACE reads. The sample shows about 470,000 distinct CDR3 sequences, around 24% of them seen only once. These data were likewise used in another study, on T cells expressing NK-cell markers.

The receptor's source is a woman under 30 in good health. Sequenced input: CD4+ T cells sorted from blood. The chain links TRBV11-3 to TRBJ2-1, with D possibly being TRBD1 (6 bases). In DNA form, the CDR3 reads TGTGCCAGCAGCACCCGGACAGAGAATGAGCAGTTCTTC. Residues: CASSTRTENEQFF.